The 3 T cell receptor beta chains reported below all come from one sample, sequenced in a study of T cell clonotyping in hematopoietic cell transplantation. Only in-frame clones appear in the TCRdb table, and some are missing; sequencing was by immunoSEQ multiplex PCR. The data hold fewer than 50,000 clones, with roughly 94% observed a single time. The sample consisted of peripheral blood mononuclear cells. These receptors originate from a woman between 50 and 59 years old in good health. Some clones in this sample may be carry-over from other donors' samples.

The chain is built from TRBV7-9 and TRBJ2-1, with 9 positions matching TRBD2. After removal of 4 bases from V and 4 bases from J, the junction contained 5 bases not matched to a gene. This CDR3 has 15 amino acids. From germline, CDR1 is SEHNR and CDR2 FQNEAQ (reference sequence). CDR3 amino acids: CASSSLAGWYNEQFF. CDR3 in DNA: TGTGCCAGCAGCTCCCTAGCGGGGTGGTACAATGAGCAGTTCTTC.

This chain joins TRBV7-9 and TRBJ1-2; no reliable D call. CDR1 and CDR2 (germline): SEHNR, FQNEAQ (reference sequence). The V gene lost 1 base and the J gene lost 5 bases, with 5 bases spanning the gap. This CDR3 is built from 12 residues. This CDR3 is CASSLVRYGYTF. The CDR3 coding sequence is TGTGCCAGCAGCTTAGTACGGTATGGCTACACCTTC.

The chain couples TRBV11-3 to TRBJ1-2; TRBD1 is a possible D gene (6 bases). V was cut by 4 bases and J by 7 bases, with 13 bases left in between. Germline lookup yields CDR1 SGHNT and CDR2 YENEEA. The CDR3 is 13 amino acids. The CDR3 DNA is TGTGCCAGCAGCTCCTATACAGGGTTTGGCTACACCTTC. The encoded protein is CASSSYTGFGYTF.